The 2 T cell receptor beta chains reported below all come from one sample, sequenced in a study of blood T cell repertoires in COVID-19. Data came from immunoSEQ multiplex PCR; TCRdb stores just in-frame clones and leaves some out. The sample contains under 250,000 clones, about 80% of which appear only once. Sequencing was done on a sample of peripheral blood. These receptors all stem from a middle-aged man with active or convalescent COVID-19.

The chain carries TRBV6-5 and TRBJ1-6; D not resolved. V was clipped by 8 bases and J by 8 bases, with 7 bases between them. Germline V gives CDR1 MNHEY, CDR2 SVGAGI. The CDR3 covers 11 residues. The CDR3 spells CASLGDSPLHF. The CDR3 bases are TGTGCCAGCCTGGGCGATTCACCCCTCCACTTT.

This clone has only a few counts. The genes are TRBV4-2 and TRBJ2-7; 10 nucleotides align to TRBD2. The CDR3 extends over 17 amino acids. Germline CDR1 and CDR2: LGHNA and YNFKEQ. Trimming removed 0 bases from V and 4 bases from J; junction bases left unmatched: 9. CDR3 sequence: CASSQESGGGLWYEQYF. The CDR3 coding sequence is TGTGCCAGCAGCCAAGAAAGCGGGGGGGGACTTTGGTACGAGCAGTACTTC.